The sequence of this T cell receptor (beta chain) was determined in a study of blood T cell repertoires in COVID-19. The ends were cut back, 5 bases at V and 2 bases at J, with 14 bases in the middle. In germline, CDR1 is MNHEY, CDR2 SMNVEV (reference sequence). CDR3 length: 15 amino acids. Followed over time, Seattle patients had been enrolled while infection was active. Clones were read by immunoSEQ multiplex PCR, and TCRdb kept only the in-frame ones, dropping some. In the table there are 10,000 to 15,000 clones, about three quarters of which are singletons. The sequencing input was peripheral blood. V and J are TRBV27 and TRBJ2-3; tentatively, D is TRBD2 (6 bases). The sequence was obtained from a man in his fifties or sixties with COVID-19, enrolled during active disease. The CDR3 region has the DNA TGTGCCAGCAGTCCGGGACTGGTGGACACAGATACGCAGTATTTT. Translated, it gives CASSPGLVDTDTQYF.